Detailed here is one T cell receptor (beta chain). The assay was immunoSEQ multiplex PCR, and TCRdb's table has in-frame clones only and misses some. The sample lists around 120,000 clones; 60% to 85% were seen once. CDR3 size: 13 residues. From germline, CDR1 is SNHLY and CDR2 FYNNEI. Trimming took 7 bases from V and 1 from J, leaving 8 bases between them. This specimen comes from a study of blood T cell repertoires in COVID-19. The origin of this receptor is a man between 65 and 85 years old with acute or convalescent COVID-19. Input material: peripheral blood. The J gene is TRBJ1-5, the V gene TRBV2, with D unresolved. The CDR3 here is CASKRGSNQPQHF. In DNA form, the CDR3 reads TGTGCCAGCAAACGGGGAAGCAATCAGCCCCAGCATTTT.